The 19 T cell receptor beta chains below were found in one sample sequenced in a study of regulatory T cells in long-lasting Graves disease. According to the study, TCR beta libraries were built with iRepertoire HTBI primers and CDR3-region Arm-PCR. In TCRdb, the multiplex PCR reads were re-called with MiXCR into one record per CDR3 protein. Of 350,000 to 500,000 distinct CDR3 sequences listed, over 20% are singletons. Time point given: persistent/refractory GD, antithyroid drugs over 5 years with positive TRAb. PBMC RNA was the source of the TCR library. Here the sequenced sample was peripheral blood mononuclear cells (PBMCs), taken when the disease was refractory, from a patient treated with antithyroid drugs. The receptors derive from a female donor with Graves disease.

This clonotype was counted ten times or more. The chain has TRBV6-5 and TRBJ2-5; the D gene is possibly TRBD1 (6 bases). The CDR3 runs 14 residues. The germline CDR1 and CDR2 sequences are MNHEY and SVGAGI. V was pared by 2 bases and J by 1 base, with 8 bases between. In DNA form, the CDR3 reads TGTGCCAGCAGTTACGTGACAGGCCAAGAGACCCAGTACTTC. It is translated as CASSYVTGQETQYF.

Details on this clonotype: At one of its ends the junction is not consistent with the germline gene, which may arise from a read error. Here the CDR3 reads CASNRDGTSGPGGFF. The DNA for the CDR3 is TGTGCCAGCAACCGGGACGGGACTAGCGGGCCGGGGGGGTTCTTC. The chain uses TRBV28 and TRBJ2-4, with TRBD2 identical over 12 bases. The germline CDR1 and CDR2 sequences are MDHEN and SYDVKM. The CDR3 consists of 15 residues. Together with reference TRBV28 and TRBJ2-4, the CDR3 gives the full variable domain: DVKVTQSSRYLVKRTGEKVFLECVQDMDHENMFWYRQDPGLGLRLIYFSYDVKMKEKGDIPEGYSVSREKKERFSLILESASTNQTSMYLCASNRDGTSGPGGFFGAGTRLSVL.

The sample holds many counts of this clonotype. The J gene is TRBJ1-2, the V gene TRBV10-3; maybe TRBD1 (5 bases). Germline V gene lookup returns CDR1 ENHRY and CDR2 SYGVKD. V dropped 6 bases and J dropped 2 bases, with 16 bases sitting between them. The CDR3 runs to 15 residues. CDR3 coding DNA: TGTGCCATCAGGGAAGACATGGGGCCCAACTATGGCTACACCTTC. Its protein product is CAIREDMGPNYGYTF.

This clonotype was picked up a small number of times. The rearrangement links TRBV19 to TRBJ1-5; the D is unclear. This CDR3 is 13 amino acids long. The V gene lost 5 bases and the J gene lost 7 bases, with 12 bases spanning the gap. Germline V gene lookup returns CDR1 LNHDA and CDR2 SQIVND (reference sequence). The CDR3 is CASSPLKEQPQHF. For the CDR3, the DNA is TGTGCCAGTAGTCCCCTTAAGGAGCAGCCCCAGCATTTT.

This clonotype has just one count. The rearrangement links TRBV28 to TRBJ2-7; 11 bases are shared with TRBD2. Germline V gene lookup returns CDR1 MDHEN and CDR2 SYDVKM. The CDR3 is 14 amino acids. V lost 4 bases and J lost 4; bases outside the gene matches: 3. The DNA of the CDR3 is TGTGCCAGCAGTTCGAGACTAGCGGGGTACGAGCAGTACTTC. It translates to CASSSRLAGYEQYF.

About this clonotype itself: This likely traces to a read error, being one base from a far larger clone. The genes are TRBV7-2 and TRBJ2-6; 9 nucleotides agree with TRBD1. V lost 3 bases and J lost 2; bases outside the gene matches: 2. Germline values: CDR1 SGHTA, CDR2 FQGNSA. This CDR3 region has 16 residues. The chain's CDR3 is CASSFTGGAGANVLTF. In DNA form, the CDR3 reads TGTGCCAGCAGCTTTACAGGGGGCGCTGGGGCCAACGTCCTGACTTTC.

This clonotype came up many times. The chain is built from TRBV5-1 and TRBJ2-2, with a weak D call TRBD2 (5 bases). The CDR3 is made up of 17 amino acids. The germline V gene has CDR1 SGHRS and CDR2 YFSETQ. The ends were cut back, 0 bases at V and 1 base at J, with 13 bases in the middle. CDR3 DNA: TGCGCCAGCAGCTTGGGGACCCGGACTGGGAACACCGGGGAGCTGTTTTTT. As protein: CASSLGTRTGNTGELFF.

This clonotype has only a few counts. The rearrangement links TRBV28 to TRBJ2-7; the D is unclear. This CDR3 is 14 amino acids long. Trimming took off 6 bases at V and 3 bases at J, with 15 bases between the two ends. Germline assignment: CDR1 MDHEN and CDR2 SYDVKM. The CDR3 bases are TGTGCCAGCAGACCCTTCGGTGGGGACTACGAGCAGTACTTC. Protein sequence: CASRPFGGDYEQYF.

In its sample, this clonotype was seen many times. V gene TRBV5-1 combines with J gene TRBJ1-4; TRBD1 matches 7 bases. Germline CDR1 SGHRS, CDR2 YFSETQ. The CDR3 totals 16 residues. V lost 2 bases to trimming and J lost 6 bases; unmatched junction nucleotides: 10. The CDR3 DNA is TGCGCCAGCAGCTTTGTCGCAGGTACAGGGGATGAAAAACTGTTTTTT. It is translated as CASSFVAGTGDEKLFF.

At least ten counts were recorded for this clonotype. This chain links TRBV12-3 or TRBV12-4 with TRBJ2-7, with 7 bases aligning to TRBD1. The CDR3 is made up of 14 amino acids. Germline trimming cut 4 bases from V and 3 bases from J; bases unmatched to any gene: 6. The DNA for the CDR3 is TGTGCCAGCAGTTCGGGACAGAACAACTACGAGCAGTACTTC. Translation gives CASSSGQNNYEQYF.

This clonotype was detected many times. The chain recombines TRBV28 with TRBJ2-7, with a possible D match to TRBD2 (6 bases). This CDR3 contains 14 residues. CDR1 and CDR2 from the germline V gene are MDHEN and SYDVKM. Trimming removed 7 bases at V and 4 bases at J, with 17 bases between. The CDR3 DNA reads as TGTGCCAGCAACCGGGGAGGCCGAGGGTACGAGCAGTACTTC. It is translated as CASNRGGRGYEQYF.

This clonotype occurred many times. This chain joins TRBV19 and TRBJ2-2, with 12 bases aligning to TRBD2. Trimming cost V 4 bases and J 6 bases; bases outside gene matches: 6. Looked up from germline, CDR1 is LNHDA and CDR2 is SQIVND (reference sequence). CDR3 length equals 16 residues. As DNA, the CDR3 is TGTGCCAGTAGTACCCGGACTAGCGGGATAGCCGGGGAGCTGTTTTTT. Its translation: CASSTRTSGIAGELFF.

This clonotype appeared a single time. The rearrangement joins TRBV11-2 to TRBJ2-2; D gene uncertain. The CDR3 runs to 13 residues. V lost 5 bases and J 6 bases, leaving 10 bases between the germline ends. Per the germline V gene, CDR1 is SGHAT and CDR2 is FQNNGV. The CDR3 DNA sequence: TGTGCCAGCAGCCCTCACATGGCCGGGGAGCTGTTTTTT. Its protein product is CASSPHMAGELFF.

This clonotype has more than one count but fewer than ten. The chain couples TRBV20-1 to TRBJ2-7; TRBD2 agrees at 13 bases. This CDR3 contains 15 residues. The germline CDR1 and CDR2 sequences are DFQATT and SNEGSKA (reference sequence). With V trimmed by 5 bases and J by 2 bases, 6 bases remained unmatched. The CDR3 nucleotides are TGCAGTGCTCCCACCGGGACTAGCGGGACCTACGAGCAGTACTTC. Its protein product is CSAPTGTSGTYEQYF.

The chain joins TRBV30 to TRBJ1-2; D possibly corresponds to TRBD1 (6 bases). The germline V gene encodes CDR1 GTSNPN and CDR2 SVGIG (reference sequence). The CDR3 is made up of 14 amino acids. The ends were cut back, 2 bases at V and 4 bases at J, with 14 bases in the middle. CDR3 sequence: CAWSPFHRAYGYTF. The CDR3 nucleotides read TGTGCCTGGAGTCCCTTCCACAGGGCCTATGGCTACACCTTC.

This clonotype was seen at least ten times. This rearrangement joins TRBV10-3 to TRBJ2-7, with TRBD1 as a possible D gene (6 bases). Per germline, CDR1 ENHRY and CDR2 SYGVKD. The CDR3 totals 13 residues. V lost 11 bases to trimming and J lost 6 bases, with 20 bases between them. The CDR3 nucleotides are TGTGCCGTCTCCAAAGGGGGATCTCCCGAGCAGTACTTC. Protein: CAVSKGGSPEQYF.

This clonotype showed up many times. The chain carries TRBV12-3 or TRBV12-4 and TRBJ1-1; D might be TRBD1 (6 bases). Trimming took off 0 bases at V and 4 bases at J, with 12 bases between the two ends. The CDR3 extends over 15 amino acids. The chain's CDR3 is CASSLAPTGSTEAFF. The CDR3 DNA sequence: TGTGCCAGCAGTTTAGCCCCAACAGGGAGCACTGAAGCTTTCTTT.

This clonotype was observed many times. The chain links TRBV11-2 to TRBJ1-5; D is possibly TRBD1 (5 bases). This CDR3 contains 17 residues. In germline, CDR1 is SGHAT, CDR2 FQNNGV. V was shortened by 5 bases and J by 4 bases, with 21 bases between the two germline ends. The DNA for the CDR3 is TGTGCCAGCAGCCCTTGGCCTCAGGGACCGAAGAATCAGCCCCAGCATTTT. Encoded protein: CASSPWPQGPKNQPQHF.

This chain links TRBV10-1 with TRBJ2-3; 8 nucleotides agree with TRBD2. Germline V gene lookup returns CDR1 WNHNN and CDR2 SYGVQD (reference sequence). The CDR3 loop spans 17 amino acids. The trim removed 0 bases at V and 5 bases at J, leaving 10 bases unmatched. CDR3 region: CASSESTPGGRGDTQYF. CDR3 in DNA: TGCGCCAGCAGTGAGTCGACTCCGGGAGGGCGAGGAGATACGCAGTATTTT.